This T cell receptor beta chain was sequenced in a study of Ad26.COV2.S vaccination and SARS-CoV-2 variants. Across the study: Ad26.COV2.S was injected intramuscularly once or twice, 56 days apart. Study-level findings and limits: TCR breadth and depth estimates may have understated total T cell responses.

On this clone: Its cognate antigen is unknown.

TCRdb's copy holds only in-frame clones and misses some; the assay was immunoSEQ multiplex PCR. The table shows some 420,000 clones, with approximately 88% occurring only once. The treatment was: approximately 18 received Ad26.COV2.S at low or high dose, single or two shots; 5 received placebo; per-sample allocation not given. Day 63 following the first vaccine or placebo injection was when the samples were taken. J was trimmed by 3 bases and V by 5 bases; bases with no gene match: 5. In germline, CDR1 is SQVTM, CDR2 ANQGSEA. This CDR3 has 14 residues. V and J are TRBV29-1 and TRBJ2-2, with 8 bases lining up with TRBD1. The sample here was peripheral blood, taken in a trial of Ad26.COV2.S vaccine versus placebo. The sequence was obtained from a person aged 18-60 years who received the Ad26.COV2.S COVID-19 vaccine or a placebo. The CDR3 DNA follows: TGCAGCGTTCGGACAGGGATGGACACCGGGGAGCTGTTTTTT. Its translation: CSVRTGMDTGELFF.